Presented here are 17 T cell receptor beta chains from one specimen sequenced in a study of graft-versus-host responses after intestinal transplantation. Their cognate antigens are unknown. Assay: immunoSEQ multiplex PCR; the TCRdb copy retains only in-frame clones and omits some. This sample has 80,000 to 100,000 clones; about 90% occur once, and the top ten carry roughly 0.17%. Sequenced here: unstimulated CD4+ T cells sorted from spleen or lymph node cells, sampled before intestinal transplant. These receptors all stem from a human donor who received an intestinal transplant.

The V call is TRBV5-6, the J call TRBJ2-7, with TRBD2 as a possible D gene (7 bases). CDR1 and CDR2 from the germline V gene are SGHDT and YYEEEE. Trimming shortened V by 5 bases and J by 4 bases, and 19 bases separated the two germline ends. This CDR3 has 15 residues. This CDR3 is CASSSGPRGGYEQYF. Written as DNA, the CDR3 is TGTGCCAGCAGTTCCGGTCCGAGGGGGGGGTACGAGCAGTACTTC.

This clone has only one observation. The chain couples TRBV19 to TRBJ1-6; D might be TRBD1 (6 bases). The CDR3 spans 16 residues. V was cut by 3 bases and J by 9 bases, with 18 bases left in between. Germline CDR1 and CDR2: LNHDA and SQIVND (reference sequence). The CDR3 here is CASSITPGQLGSPLHF. The CDR3 coding sequence is TGTGCCAGTAGTATTACACCGGGACAACTCGGTTCACCCCTCCACTTT. The variable domain in full, with the rest retrieved from reference TRBV19 and TRBJ1-6, is DGGITQSPKYLFRKEGQNVTLSCEQNLNHDAMYWYRQDPGQGLRLIYYSQIVNDFQKGDIAEGYSVSREKKESFPLTVTSAQKNPTAFYLCASSITPGQLGSPLHFGNGTRLTVT.

This chain connects TRBV25-1 to TRBJ2-1, with 14 bases lining up with TRBD2. The CDR3 totals 17 residues. V was clipped by 1 base and J by 6 bases; unmatched bases: 5. The V gene's germline CDR1 is MGHDK and CDR2 SYGVNS. The CDR3 coding sequence is TGTGCCAGCAGTGAATCGCCGGGACTAGCGGGAGTCAATGAGCAGTTCTTC. It translates to CASSESPGLAGVNEQFF.

The chain carries TRBV29-1 and TRBJ1-1, with 7 bases aligning to TRBD1. The germline CDR1 and CDR2 sequences are SQVTM and ANQGSEA. V was clipped by 7 bases and J by 0 bases; unmatched bases: 2. The CDR3 is 12 amino acids. CDR3 coding DNA: TGCAGCGGCAGGGGGATGAACACTGAAGCTTTCTTT. Residues: CSGRGMNTEAFF.

J is TRBJ2-3 and V is TRBV11-3; 10 bases map to TRBD2. Trimming cost V 6 bases and J 14 bases; bases outside gene matches: 5. This CDR3 has 11 amino acids. The germline CDR1 and CDR2 sequences are SGHNT and YENEEA. CDR3 bases: TGTGCCAGCAGAGGGACTAGCGAGCTGTATTTT. Protein: CASRGTSELYF.

V usage is TRBV19 and J usage is TRBJ1-3; no clear D. Looked up from germline, CDR1 is LNHDA and CDR2 is SQIVND (reference sequence). The CDR3 extends over 13 amino acids. Trimming removed 6 bases from V and 0 bases from J, with 6 bases in between. CDR3 loop: CASRQSSGNTIYF. CDR3 DNA sequence: TGTGCCAGTAGACAGAGCTCTGGAAACACCATATATTTT.

The chain is built from TRBV6-7 and TRBJ1-1; no reliable D call. TRBV6-7 is an open reading frame whose function is uncertain. The CDR3 spans 15 residues. V lost 2 bases, J lost 3 bases, and 13 bases lay in between. The CDR3 here is CASSYGSSRDTEAFF. DNA of the CDR3: TGTGCCAGCAGTTACGGGTCCTCGAGGGACACTGAAGCTTTCTTT.

This clone was recorded only once. The CDR3 DNA sequence: TGTGCCAGCTCACCACCACCTGATCCCGGGACACGAAGCAATCAGCCCCAGCATTTT. It yields the protein CASSPPPDPGTRSNQPQHF. This chain joins TRBV18 and TRBJ1-5; a possible D gene is TRBD1 (6 bases). The germline V gene encodes CDR1 KGHSH and CDR2 LQKENI. The germline V and J ends were trimmed by 0 bases and 1 base, with 19 bases remaining between them. There are 19 residues in the CDR3.

This CDR3 reads CASSGTKTGSTDTQYF. The CDR3 DNA reads as TGTGCCAGCAGTGGTACTAAGACAGGGTCCACAGATACGCAGTATTTT. The chain uses TRBV6-6 and TRBJ2-3; 7 bases align to TRBD1. Germline trimming cut 5 bases from V and 2 bases from J; bases unmatched to any gene: 10. The CDR3 consists of 16 residues. Germline CDR1 reads MNHNY; CDR2 reads SVGAGI (reference sequence).

This clone was seen a single time. The chain recombines TRBV5-8 with TRBJ2-3; maybe TRBD1 (6 bases). The germline V gene has CDR1 SGHTS and CDR2 YDEGEE. The CDR3 totals 15 residues. Trimming stripped 2 bases from V and 2 bases from J, with 12 bases between. CDR3 sequence (DNA): TGTGCCAGCAGCTTTGACAGGAGAGACACAGATACGCAGTATTTT. Its translation is CASSFDRRDTDTQYF.

The rearrangement links TRBV7-9 to TRBJ2-3, with D possibly being TRBD2 (6 bases). Germline V gives CDR1 SEHNR, CDR2 FQNEAQ (reference sequence). V dropped 0 bases and J dropped 4 bases, with 8 bases sitting between them. This CDR3 spans 14 amino acids. This CDR3 is CASSLAGGADTQYF. The CDR3 DNA is TGTGCCAGCAGCTTAGCGGGGGGTGCAGATACGCAGTATTTT.

The chain recombines TRBV19 with TRBJ1-1; D might be TRBD1 (5 bases). The CDR3 length is 14 residues. CDR1 is LNHDA and CDR2 is SQIVND in the germline V gene (reference sequence). The V and J ends lost 5 bases and 1 base respectively, with 11 bases between them. The CDR3 DNA is TGTGCCAGTAGTTGGGCGGGGCCGAACACTGAAGCTTTCTTT. It yields the protein CASSWAGPNTEAFF.

The rearrangement links TRBV6-6 to TRBJ1-2, with a tentative D call TRBD1 (6 bases). V lost 7 bases, J lost 8 bases, and 20 bases lay in between. The germline CDR1 and CDR2 sequences are MNHNY and SVGAGI (reference sequence). This CDR3 contains 14 residues. CDR3 bases: TGTGCCAGCACCACAGGGAGTCTTAATAGGGGCTACACCTTC. This encodes CASTTGSLNRGYTF.

This clone was found once. This chain uses TRBV13 with TRBJ1-4; 8 bases align to TRBD1. Trimming removed 5 bases from V and 7 bases from J; junction bases left unmatched: 9. Germline CDR1 PRHDT, CDR2 FYEKMQ (reference sequence). There are 15 residues in the CDR3. CDR3 protein: CASSHSIGQGEKLFF. In nucleotides, the CDR3 is TGTGCCAGCAGCCACTCTATTGGACAGGGTGAAAAACTGTTTTTT.

This clone was found a few times. The chain uses TRBV15 and TRBJ2-7; TRBD2 aligns across 7 bases. This CDR3 region has 15 residues. Germline lookup yields CDR1 LNHNV and CDR2 YYDKDF (reference sequence). Trimming at V came to 0 bases and at J to 2 bases, leaving 4 bases not matched to a gene. Here the CDR3 reads CATSREFAGAYEQYF. Written as DNA, the CDR3 is TGTGCCACCAGCAGAGAGTTTGCGGGAGCCTACGAGCAGTACTTC.

The CDR3 protein is CASSQSTDTQYF. In nucleotides, the CDR3 is TGTGCCAGCAGTCAGAGCACAGATACGCAGTATTTT. The gene calls are TRBV7-3 and TRBJ2-3; D remains ambiguous. The ends were cut back, 6 bases at V and 0 bases at J, with 4 bases in the middle. The CDR3 contains 12 residues. Germline CDR1 reads SGHTA; CDR2 reads FQGTGA.

In DNA form, the CDR3 reads TGTGCCAGACGGACAGTGAGCTCCTATAATTCACCCCTCCACTTT. It is translated as CARRTVSSYNSPLHF. The gene calls are TRBV6-4 and TRBJ1-6; D possibly corresponds to TRBD1 (6 bases). From germline, CDR1 is MRHNA and CDR2 SNTAGT. With 9 bases removed from V and 0 bases from J, the gap between germline ends came to 12 bases. The length of the CDR3 is 15 residues.